This TCR beta chain was sequenced during a study of human T cells and chemical hapten exposure. Study overall: Sensitization used 2% DPC on 2 cm by 2 cm upper inner arm skin.

Time point: patch test 2, 6 weeks after DPC sensitization. Treatment defined: therapeutic diphenylcyclopropenone sensitization with weekly scalp DPC. TCRdb processed the RACE reads anew with MiXCR; each CDR3 protein has one entry. The sample shows fewer than 80,000 distinct CDR3 sequences, about a tenth of them seen only once. This CDR3 region has 14 residues. The V end was cut by 2 bases, the J end by 4 bases, with 10 bases between. Germline CDR1 reads SGHTA; CDR2 reads FQGNSA. The chain combines TRBV7-2 with TRBJ2-3, with D unclear. The origin of this receptor is a woman between 50 and 59 years old with alopecia areata. Some clones in this sample may be carry-over from other donors' samples. The sample here was whole blood, taken in connection with sensitization to the hapten diphenylcyclopropenone (DPC). CDR3 protein: CASSLRSGPDTQYF. CDR3 bases: TGTGCCAGCAGCTTACGGTCGGGTCCAGATACGCAGTATTTT.